This T cell receptor beta chain was obtained from a study of blood T cell repertoires in COVID-19. On the study more broadly: COVID-19 samples collected from the United States, Italy and Spain covered acute and convalescent phases. T cells, B-cell-depleted T cells, or PBMCs supplied cDNA or gDNA.

This clone was observed a handful of times. The ends lost 8 bases at V and 10 bases at J; junction bases unmatched: 6. This CDR3 has 13 residues. In the original workflow: Reference gene primer amplification in the assay estimated nucleated cell counts. Some clones are missing from TCRdb's copy, which holds only in-frame ones; the method was immunoSEQ multiplex PCR. V and J calls and clone size are given by that table; D and trimming were obtained from the DNA. The data hold 30,000 to 40,000 clones, with more than 90% observed a single time. The sample taken for sequencing was peripheral blood. The TCR was taken from a human donor in a cohort sampled during active COVID-19. The J gene is TRBJ2-1, the V gene TRBV12-3 or TRBV12-4; 12 bases match TRBD2. The CDR3 loop is CASRPSGRGEQFF. CDR3 in DNA: TGTGCCAGCCGGCCTAGCGGGAGGGGAGAGCAGTTCTTC.